This T cell receptor beta chain was captured in a study of shared clonotypes between healthy human individuals. Naive-designated CD8 cells lacked CD45RO, were positively enriched for CCR7, and omitted terminally differentiated effector memory CD45RA+ cells. There are 13 residues in the CDR3. Trimming shortened V by 9 bases and J by 6 bases, and 15 bases separated the two germline ends. Germline CDR1 MNHEY, CDR2 SVGAGI. Using immunoSEQ multiplex PCR, the repertoire was profiled, and TCRdb retains in-frame clones only, with some absent. The table has around 1,900,000 clones, over 85% seen once. The sequence came from a man between 18 and 29 years old in good health. Some clones in this sample may be carry-over from other donors' samples. Sequencing used naive CD8+ T cells from PBMCs. The chain recombines TRBV6-5 with TRBJ1-5; D possibly corresponds to TRBD1 (5 bases). DNA of the CDR3: TGTGCCAGTGCCCCTTCGGGGGGTCAGCCCCAGCATTTT. It specifies CASAPSGGQPQHF.